One and the same sample provided the 23 T cell receptor beta chains below, sequenced in a study of molecular identifiers for immune sequencing clone quantification. Each CDR3 protein gets one entry after TCRdb re-called the PCR reads with MiXCR. This table has approximately 590,000 distinct CDR3 sequences, 25% appearing once. The sequenced sample consisted of naive CD8+ T cells from blood, with Jurkat cell RNA spiked in. Subset of the sample: FACS-sorted CD8+CD4-CCR7+CD45RA+ naive T cells. The receptor source for this set is a human donor in good health. Some libraries in this study had Jurkat cell RNA spiked in.

This clonotype was counted a few times. The rearrangement uses TRBV7-9 and TRBJ2-5; D ambiguous. The germline V gene has CDR1 SEHNR and CDR2 FQNEAQ (reference sequence). The CDR3 is 16 residues long. The germline V and J ends were trimmed by 3 bases and 1 base, with 15 bases remaining between them. The CDR3 loop is CASSFHKWGVQETQYF. The DNA of the CDR3 is TGTGCCAGCAGCTTCCATAAGTGGGGTGTCCAAGAGACCCAGTACTTC.

At least ten counts were recorded for this clonotype. The chain recombines TRBV7-9 with TRBJ2-5, with 8 positions matching TRBD1. The CDR3 is 14 residues long. The germline CDR1 and CDR2 sequences are SEHNR and FQNEAQ (reference sequence). J gave up 5 bases and V 1 base, and 3 bases lay outside the gene matches. The CDR3 loop is CASSLGQGPETQYF. CDR3 bases: TGTGCCAGCAGCTTAGGACAGGGGCCCGAGACCCAGTACTTC. Looking up the rest from reference TRBV7-9 and TRBJ2-5 gives the full variable domain: DTGVSQNPRHKITKRGQNVTFRCDPISEHNRLYWYRQTLGQGPEFLTYFQNEAQLEKSRLLSDRFSAERPKGSFSTLEIQRTEQGDSAMYLCASSLGQGPETQYFGPGTRLLVL.

This clonotype was seen a handful of times. The chain combines TRBV11-2 with TRBJ1-1; 9 bases are shared with TRBD1. The CDR3 runs 17 residues. V was pared by 1 base and J by 5 bases, with 11 bases of the junction left unmatched. Germline CDR1 SGHAT, CDR2 FQNNGV. CDR3 in DNA: TGTGCCAGCAGCTTAGTGATACAGGGGGCGCGAGGAACTGAAGCTTTCTTT. Protein sequence: CASSLVIQGARGTEAFF. The variable domain in full, completed from reference TRBV11-2 and TRBJ1-1, reads EAGVAQSPRYKIIEKRQSVAFWCNPISGHATLYWYQQILGQGPKLLIQFQNNGVVDDSQLPKDRFSAERLKGVDSTLKIQPAKLEDSAVYLCASSLVIQGARGTEAFFGQGTRLTVV.

The chain is built from TRBV28 and TRBJ2-7, with D possibly being TRBD1 or TRBD2 (5 bases each). Looked up from germline, CDR1 is MDHEN and CDR2 is SYDVKM. The V gene lost 5 bases and the J gene lost 6 bases, with 26 bases spanning the gap. There are 17 residues in the CDR3. The CDR3 protein is CASSPPWGSGYSSEQYF. In DNA form, the CDR3 reads TGTGCCAGCAGTCCACCCTGGGGGTCAGGTTACAGCTCCGAGCAGTACTTC.

The rearrangement joins TRBV12-3 or TRBV12-4 to TRBJ1-4, with 7 bases matching TRBD1. This CDR3 spans 12 amino acids. The V and J ends lost 4 bases and 7 bases, in that order; junction bases with no gene match: 0. The CDR3 sequence: CASSWDSEKLFF. CDR3 coding DNA: TGTGCCAGCAGTTGGGACAGTGAAAAACTGTTTTTT.

A word on this clonotype: At one end, the junction sequence differs from germline, possibly due to a read error. The chain uses TRBV7-2 and TRBJ2-1; 9 bases match TRBD1. Germline assignment: CDR1 SGHTA and CDR2 FQGNSA. The CDR3 contains 20 residues. The CDR3 DNA reads TGTCCCAGCAGCTTAAAGGGCGGGACAGGGCTCATGTTGGGCTACAATGAGCAGTTCTTC. It codes for CPSSLKGGTGLMLGYNEQFF.

At least ten counts were recorded for this clonotype. The chain couples TRBV5-6 to TRBJ2-6; 7 bases match TRBD1. V was clipped by 3 bases and J by 0 bases; unmatched bases: 9. Germline V gene data show CDR1 as SGHDT and CDR2 as YYEEEE. The CDR3 has 18 residues. The CDR3 protein is CASSSKGASLSGANVLTF. The CDR3, as DNA: TGTGCCAGCAGCTCGAAGGGGGCCAGCCTCTCTGGGGCCAACGTCCTGACTTTC.

This clonotype was counted at least ten times. The rearrangement joins TRBV6-2 or TRBV6-3 to TRBJ2-7, with unresolved D. V was pared by 0 bases and J by 4 bases, with 10 bases between. Germline V gene sequence: CDR1 MNHEY, CDR2 SVGEGT. The CDR3 contains 14 residues. The chain's CDR3 is CASSYSVRRYEQYF. The DNA for the CDR3 is TGTGCCAGCAGTTACTCTGTTCGGCGTTACGAGCAGTACTTC.

Details on this clonotype: It may be a read error: a sequence one base away is much more abundant. The chain employs TRBV20-1 and TRBJ2-7, with 8 bases identical to TRBD1. The CDR3 has 12 residues. The germline CDR1 and CDR2 sequences are DFQATT and SNEGSKA (reference sequence). CDR3 nucleotides: TGCAGTGCTAGGGACAGGGCCGCCGAGCGGTACTTC. This translates into CSARDRAAERYF.

In the case of this clonotype: A much larger clonotype is one base distant, so this may be a read error. No conserved phenylalanine or tryptophan ends this CDR3, so it is likely a read error. V is TRBV30 and J is TRBJ2-1; TRBD2 aligns across 8 bases. Germline CDR1 GTSNPN, CDR2 SVGIG (reference sequence). The trim removed 3 bases at V and 8 bases at J, leaving 9 bases unmatched. This CDR3 comprises 14 residues. CDR3 nucleotide sequence: TGTGCCTGGAGCGGGACTAGGGTTTCCGATGAGCAGTTCCTC. It translates to CAWSGTRVSDEQFL.

On this clonotype itself: A much larger clone lies a single base off, so this may be a read error. The CDR3, as DNA: TGTGCCAGCAGTTATGAGGAAGCCAAAAACATTCAGTACTTC. Its protein product is CASSYEEAKNIQYF. The genes are TRBV12-3 or TRBV12-4 and TRBJ2-4; D is ambiguous. V dropped 4 bases and J dropped 0 bases, with 7 bases sitting between them. The CDR3 consists of 14 residues.

The sample holds many counts of this clonotype. V and J are TRBV5-6 and TRBJ2-5; D is undetermined. V lost 2 bases to trimming and J lost 0 bases, with 8 bases between them. The CDR3 consists of 14 residues. Germline V CDR1 and CDR2: SGHDT, YYEEEE. CDR3 nucleotides: TGTGCCAGCAGCTTAATTCTGTACCAAGAGACCCAGTACTTC. Its protein is CASSLILYQETQYF.

This clonotype was counted many times. This chain links TRBV7-9 with TRBJ2-2; 7 positions agree with TRBD2. The CDR3 length is 18 residues. With V trimmed by 5 bases and J by 4 bases, 16 bases remained unmatched. Germline-derived CDR1 and CDR2 are SEHNR and FQNEAQ (reference sequence). CDR3 coding DNA: TGTGCCAGCAGCCCCCCTAGCGCGGGAGTCCGGGGCACCGGGGAGCTGTTTTTT. This translates into CASSPPSAGVRGTGELFF.

Only a few counts were recorded for this clonotype. The gene calls are TRBV7-9 and TRBJ1-4, with 8 bases aligning to TRBD1. Trimming took 5 bases from V and 5 from J; bases not matched to a gene: 10. Looked up from germline, CDR1 is SEHNR and CDR2 is FQNEAQ (reference sequence). CDR3 size: 16 residues. CDR3 loop: CASSHILGQENEKLFF. CDR3 DNA: TGTGCCAGCAGCCACATCCTGGGACAGGAGAATGAAAAACTGTTTTTT.

The sample holds many counts of this clonotype. This chain connects TRBV29-1 to TRBJ2-1; D is undetermined. Trimming shortened V by 3 bases and J by 0 bases, and 6 bases separated the two germline ends. The CDR3 runs 13 residues. In germline, CDR1 is SQVTM, CDR2 ANQGSEA. The CDR3 sequence: CSVDWPSYNEQFF. CDR3 coding DNA: TGCAGCGTTGACTGGCCCTCCTACAATGAGCAGTTCTTC.

As regards this clonotype: The CDR3 carries no conserved terminal phenylalanine or tryptophan, so it likely arises from a read error. The chain combines TRBV6-2 or TRBV6-3 with TRBJ2-1; 8 bases are a match to TRBD1. Germline values: CDR1 MNHEY, CDR2 SVGEGT. This CDR3 is built from 18 residues. After removal of 2 bases from V and 3 bases from J, the junction contained 12 bases not matched to a gene. DNA of the CDR3: TGTGCCAGCAGTTACGGGACAGGTAGGGAGGTATACTACAATGAGCAGTTCTTA. This gives the protein CASSYGTGREVYYNEQFL.

This clonotype came up many times. The rearrangement joins TRBV6-2 or TRBV6-3 to TRBJ1-5; D is unclear. CDR3 size: 15 residues. Trimming took off 5 bases at V and 0 bases at J, with 11 bases between the two ends. The germline gives CDR1 MNHEY, CDR2 SVGEGT. The CDR3 sequence: CASSTGMYSNQPQHF. CDR3 bases: TGTGCCAGCAGTACCGGGATGTATAGCAATCAGCCCCAGCATTTT.

The chain joins TRBV30 to TRBJ2-7, with TRBD2 matching over 11 bases. Trimming took 0 bases from V and 4 from J; bases not matched to a gene: 17. The CDR3 has 19 residues. Per the germline V gene, CDR1 is GTSNPN and CDR2 is SVGIG (reference sequence). CDR3 in DNA: TGTGCCTGGAGTGTACTCGGGACTAGCGGCGAGAGAACCAAGTACGAGCAGTACTTC. Protein product: CAWSVLGTSGERTKYEQYF.

This clonotype has a handful of counts. The gene calls are TRBV20-1 and TRBJ1-1; 7 bases are a match to TRBD1. The germline gives CDR1 DFQATT, CDR2 SNEGSKA (reference sequence). CDR3 size: 15 residues. Trimming removed 6 bases from V and 2 bases from J; junction bases left unmatched: 12. This CDR3 is CSANPTGTSNTEAFF. In DNA form, the CDR3 reads TGCAGTGCAAATCCGACAGGGACTTCAAACACTGAAGCTTTCTTT.

This clonotype was counted many times. The V and J genes are TRBV19 and TRBJ1-5, with TRBD1 matching 8 bases. The CDR3 is 15 amino acids. The V and J ends lost 5 bases and 4 bases, in that order; junction bases with no gene match: 7. In germline, CDR1 is LNHDA, CDR2 SQIVND (reference sequence). The CDR3 protein is CASSEGTGFNQPQHF. Written as DNA, the CDR3 is TGTGCCAGTAGTGAAGGGACAGGATTTAATCAGCCCCAGCATTTT.

In the case of this clonotype: This sequence may be a read error, since a much larger clone differs from it by one base. The chain recombines TRBV4-3 with TRBJ2-3, with 7 bases that match TRBD2. The length of the CDR3 is 15 residues. The germline V gene has CDR1 LGHNA and CDR2 YSLEER. CDR3 sequence: CASSQDKTSTGTQYF. The CDR3 coding sequence is TGCGCCAGCAGCCAAGACAAGACTAGCACAGGTACGCAGTATTTT.

About this clonotype itself: A read error may be the cause here, since a much bigger clone is one base away. The gene calls are TRBV30 and TRBJ2-3; TRBD2 might be the D (6 bases). The CDR3 runs 14 residues. The germline gives CDR1 GTSNPN, CDR2 SVGIG (reference sequence). V gave up 8 bases and J gave up 2 bases, with 17 bases separating them. CDR3 nucleotides: TGTGCCCGGAACGTTGCGGGATTCACAGATACGCAGTATTTT. Protein: CARNVAGFTDTQYF.

On this clonotype itself: The junction departs from the called germline gene at one end, perhaps through a read error. V and J are TRBV4-3 and TRBJ2-3, with D hard to call. The CDR3 consists of 15 residues. Germline CDR1 is LGHNA and CDR2 is YSLEER. The CDR3 loop is CASSQDRASTDTQCF. The CDR3 region has the DNA TGCGCCAGCAGCCAAGATCGGGCCAGCACAGATACGCAGTGTTTT.